Sequencing of this T cell receptor (beta chain) was carried out in a study of T cell repertoires in cytomegalovirus infection. Study in general: Public signatures in TCR beta pointed to CMV infection and matching HLA type.

Ten or more counts support this clonotype. Antigen specificity is unknown. The CDR3 length is 13 residues. Germline CDR1 reads SGHTA; CDR2 reads FQGNSA. The V gene end was trimmed by 5 bases and the J gene end by 6 bases; junction bases not matched to a gene: 4. TCRdb reprocessed the reads via MiXCR and lists one record per CDR3 protein. The sample lists roughly 130,000 distinct CDR3 sequences, under 30% occurring once. The sequenced material came from PBMCs, sequenced either directly or after in vitro stimulation (not recorded which). The chain employs TRBV7-2 and TRBJ2-3, with 8 bases lining up with TRBD2. This receptor was taken from a human donor in good health (CMV status not recorded). Some clones in this sample may be carry-over from other donors' samples. CDR3 coding DNA: TGTGCCAGCAGCCTTCGACTAGCGGATACGCAGTATTTT. This sequence encodes CASSLRLADTQYF.